A single sample is the source of the 30 T cell receptor beta chains below, sequenced in a study of memory CD8 T cells in hepatitis C reinfection. Time point noted: pre-reinfection, 55 to 20 weeks before reinfection detection. The sorted cells went straight to TCR sequencing with no prior in vitro expansion. Assay used: immunoSEQ multiplex PCR; TCRdb lists only in-frame clones, some missing. Altogether over 45,000 clones are present, roughly nine tenths being singletons, with the ten largest covering approximately 1%. The sample comprised naive CD8+ T cells sorted from blood. The receptors here all came from a young man with hepatitis C virus infection.

V and J are TRBV30 and TRBJ2-3, with 8 bases lining up with TRBD1. J gave up 5 bases and V 4 bases, and 11 bases lay outside the gene matches. The V gene's germline CDR1 is GTSNPN and CDR2 SVGIG (reference sequence). The length of the CDR3 is 15 residues. The CDR3 is CAWKADRGNLDTQYF. CDR3 nucleotides: TGTGCCTGGAAAGCCGACAGGGGAAATTTAGATACGCAGTATTTT.

The rearrangement joins TRBV7-9 to TRBJ2-5, with D perhaps TRBD2 (5 bases). CDR3 length: 13 amino acids. Looked up from germline, CDR1 is SEHNR and CDR2 is FQNEAQ (reference sequence). V lost 8 bases and J lost 2, with 12 bases in between. In DNA form, the CDR3 reads TGTGCCAGCGGAGGTTGGGAGCAAGAGACCCAGTACTTC. This codes for CASGGWEQETQYF.

The chain is built from TRBV27 and TRBJ2-1, with a possible D match to TRBD2 (5 bases). Trimming took off 2 bases at V and 2 bases at J, with 16 bases between the two ends. CDR1 and CDR2 from the germline V gene are MNHEY and SMNVEV (reference sequence). This CDR3 is 17 amino acids long. The CDR3 DNA follows: TGTGCCAGCAGTTTAATGTCCCTTGGACTTACCTACAATGAGCAGTTCTTC. Translated: CASSLMSLGLTYNEQFF.

The chain joins TRBV19 to TRBJ1-5; D possibly corresponds to TRBD1 (6 bases). Germline loops: CDR1 LNHDA, CDR2 SQIVND (reference sequence). Trimming pared 3 bases from V and 0 bases from J, leaving 12 bases between. This CDR3 is 16 amino acids long. CDR3 loop: CASSIGQQYSNQPQHF. The CDR3 DNA reads TGTGCCAGTAGTATCGGACAGCAATATAGCAATCAGCCCCAGCATTTT.

This chain connects TRBV18 to TRBJ1-3; TRBD1 is a possible D gene (5 bases). Germline V lookup: CDR1 KGHSH, CDR2 LQKENI. Between the trimmed V and J ends, which lost 0 bases and 1 base, there was a span of 7 bases. The CDR3 is 15 residues long. CDR3 nucleotides: TGTGCCAGCTCACCACCGGGGGGTTCTGGAAACACCATATATTTT. Protein sequence: CASSPPGGSGNTIYF.

The chain employs TRBV7-9 and TRBJ1-3; D is uncertain. Germline V gene sequence: CDR1 SEHNR, CDR2 FQNEAQ (reference sequence). The CDR3 totals 16 residues. The V end lost 5 bases, the J end lost 4 bases, and 18 bases lay between the germline ends. CDR3 region: CASSPAPLDAGNTIYF. The CDR3 nucleotides read TGTGCCAGCAGCCCCGCCCCCCTAGATGCGGGAAACACCATATATTTT.

The V call is TRBV10-3, the J call TRBJ2-1, with 8 positions matching TRBD1. The germline V gene encodes CDR1 ENHRY and CDR2 SYGVKD. The CDR3 has 16 residues. V shed 6 bases and J 4 bases; nucleotides not matched to a gene: 11. The CDR3 region is CAISLQQGELYNEQFF. The CDR3 nucleotides are TGTGCCATCAGCCTGCAACAGGGGGAGCTTTACAATGAGCAGTTCTTC.

J is TRBJ2-1 and V is TRBV11-2, with D unresolved. Germline CDR1 and CDR2: SGHAT and FQNNGV. V was shortened by 5 bases and J by 7 bases, with 9 bases between the two germline ends. CDR3 length equals 12 residues. CDR3 amino acids: CASSITRNEQFF. CDR3 bases: TGTGCCAGCAGCATAACAAGAAATGAGCAGTTCTTC.

This chain connects TRBV29-1 to TRBJ2-7, with 11 positions matching TRBD1. V shed 3 bases, J shed 2 bases, and the junction held 3 bases outside the gene matches. The CDR3 consists of 14 residues. Germline CDR1 is SQVTM and CDR2 is ANQGSEA. This CDR3 is CSVEGTGGTYEQYF. As DNA, the CDR3 is TGCAGCGTTGAGGGGACAGGGGGGACCTACGAGCAGTACTTC.

The chain recombines TRBV19 with TRBJ2-6; TRBD1 matches at 9 bases. The junction had 7 bases not matched to a gene; V was cut back by 5 bases and J by 2 bases. Germline loops: CDR1 LNHDA, CDR2 SQIVND (reference sequence). This CDR3 spans 17 amino acids. The CDR3 loop reads CASSPGQGTAGANVLTF. CDR3 sequence (DNA): TGTGCCAGTAGTCCCGGACAGGGGACGGCTGGGGCCAACGTCCTGACTTTC.

This chain joins TRBV5-4 and TRBJ2-4; TRBD2 is a possible D gene (6 bases). The CDR3 runs 14 residues. The germline V gene encodes CDR1 SGHNT and CDR2 YYREEE (reference sequence). Trimming cost V 1 base and J 5 bases, with 10 bases left between them. The CDR3 nucleotides are TGTGCCAGCAGCTTGCGGGGGTTAGAAAACATTCAGTACTTC. Protein: CASSLRGLENIQYF.

The chain couples TRBV7-9 to TRBJ2-7, with 8 bases lining up with TRBD1. Trimming took 1 base from V and 1 from J; bases not matched to a gene: 3. The CDR3 length is 15 residues. Germline V gives CDR1 SEHNR, CDR2 FQNEAQ (reference sequence). CDR3: CASSLETGGSYEQYF. The DNA of the CDR3 is TGTGCCAGCAGCTTAGAAACAGGGGGATCCTACGAGCAGTACTTC.

In its sample, this clone was seen once. This rearrangement joins TRBV29-1 to TRBJ2-7; D is undetermined. Per germline, CDR1 SQVTM and CDR2 ANQGSEA. This CDR3 spans 11 amino acids. Trimming shortened V by 3 bases and J by 3 bases, and 6 bases separated the two germline ends. CDR3 DNA sequence: TGCAGCGTTGAGGCAGGCTACGAGCAGTACTTC. Translating gives CSVEAGYEQYF.

This rearrangement joins TRBV15 to TRBJ2-2; 7 nucleotides agree with TRBD1. V trimming: 2 bases; J trimming: 4 bases; junction bases outside the gene matches: 4. The CDR3 runs 15 residues. CDR1 is LNHNV and CDR2 is YYDKDF in the germline V gene (reference sequence). CDR3 bases: TGTGCCACCAGCAGAAGGGGGCTAAGCACCGGGGAGCTGTTTTTT. The encoded protein is CATSRRGLSTGELFF.

The chain employs TRBV4-1 and TRBJ2-7; 7 nucleotides agree with TRBD1. CDR3 length: 16 amino acids. V was pared by 2 bases and J by 4 bases, with 11 bases of the junction left unmatched. Germline assignment: CDR1 MGHRA and CDR2 YSYEKL. Here the CDR3 DNA reads TGCGCCAGCAGCCAACCGACAGGGCAAGCGAGGTACGAGCAGTACTTC. It encodes CASSQPTGQARYEQYF.

This clone is a singleton in its sample. This chain joins TRBV28 and TRBJ1-4; 9 bases match TRBD1. The CDR3 contains 16 residues. Germline V gene sequence: CDR1 MDHEN, CDR2 SYDVKM. J gave up 3 bases and V 5 bases, and 7 bases lay outside the gene matches. The CDR3 protein is CASSLDRGGPNEKLFF. In DNA, the CDR3 is TGTGCCAGCAGTCTCGACAGGGGGGGCCCTAATGAAAAACTGTTTTTT.

As regards this clone: One junction end does not reproduce the germline sequence, and a read error may be involved. This chain connects TRBV19 to TRBJ2-1, with TRBD1 identical over 12 bases. The CDR3 totals 14 residues. Germline lookup yields CDR1 LNHDA and CDR2 SQIVND (reference sequence). The CDR3 region has the DNA TGTGCCACCCATCCCGGGACAGGGGGCAATGGGCAGTTCTTC. It yields the protein CATHPGTGGNGQFF.

This clone was recorded only once. The rearrangement joins TRBV7-9 to TRBJ2-2, with TRBD1 matching over 10 bases. The CDR3 contains 18 residues. J lost 2 bases, V lost 2 bases, and 8 bases had no gene match. Germline CDR1 and CDR2: SEHNR and FQNEAQ (reference sequence). CDR3 nucleotides: TGTGCCAGCAGCTTACTTCCGGGACAGGGGCTTAACACCGGGGAGCTGTTTTTT. This codes for CASSLLPGQGLNTGELFF.

The chain employs TRBV9 and TRBJ2-5; the match to TRBD2 covers 11 bases. The DNA matches TRBJ2-7 better at its end, which makes the J call doubtful. Germline-derived CDR1 and CDR2 are SGDLS and YYNGEE. The CDR3 runs to 15 residues. The CDR3 DNA reads as TGTGCCAGCAGCGTAGGACTAGCGGGAAACTACGAGCAGTACTTC. Protein sequence: CASSVGLAGNYEQYF.

This chain joins TRBV28 and TRBJ2-5; D possibly corresponds to TRBD2 (5 bases). The assigned J gene may be wrong: the sequence end matches TRBJ2-7 better. The CDR3 consists of 13 residues. The germline gives CDR1 MDHEN, CDR2 SYDVKM. The CDR3 region is CASRGNGNDEQYF. For the CDR3, the DNA is TGTGCCAGCAGAGGGAACGGGAACGACGAGCAGTACTTC.

The V call is TRBV27, the J call TRBJ2-2, with 9 bases fitting TRBD2. Germline CDR1 and CDR2: MNHEY and SMNVEV (reference sequence). The CDR3 has 14 amino acids. V was clipped by 5 bases and J by 5 bases; unmatched bases: 3. The CDR3 reads CASSPGLATGELFF. Written as DNA, the CDR3 is TGTGCCAGCAGTCCCGGACTAGCGACCGGGGAGCTGTTTTTT.

This clone has just one count. This rearrangement joins TRBV7-2 to TRBJ1-5; 8 positions match TRBD1. The length of the CDR3 is 15 residues. Trimming cost V 4 bases and J 7 bases; bases outside gene matches: 9. Germline V CDR1 and CDR2: SGHTA, FQGNSA. This CDR3 is CASSWLDRVGQPQHF. The CDR3 DNA reads TGTGCCAGCAGCTGGCTGGACAGGGTTGGGCAGCCCCAGCATTTT.

This sequence joins TRBV4-1 and TRBJ1-6; no clear D gene. This CDR3 is 15 amino acids long. The ends were cut back, 1 base at V and 9 bases at J, with 13 bases in the middle. Per the germline V gene, CDR1 is MGHRA and CDR2 is YSYEKL. The CDR3: CASSQGTRLSSPLHF. Here the CDR3 DNA reads TGCGCCAGCAGCCAAGGAACAAGATTAAGTTCACCCCTCCACTTT.

This chain connects TRBV6-5 to TRBJ1-2; D might be TRBD1 (5 bases). V was shortened by 2 bases and J by 8 bases, with 12 bases between the two germline ends. This CDR3 region has 13 residues. The germline CDR1 and CDR2 sequences are MNHEY and SVGAGI. The DNA of the CDR3 is TGTGCCAGCAGTTACAAGACAGTGGGGGGCTACACCTTC. Encoded protein: CASSYKTVGGYTF.

CDR3 nucleotides: TGTGCCAGCAGCTCGACAGGGCTATCAACTAATGAAAAACTGTTTTTT. Amino acids: CASSSTGLSTNEKLFF. The genes are TRBV5-5 and TRBJ1-4, with 7 nucleotides matching TRBD1. Looked up from germline, CDR1 is SGHKS and CDR2 is YYEKEE (reference sequence). The CDR3 totals 16 residues. J was trimmed by 0 bases and V by 3 bases; bases with no gene match: 5.

This sequence joins TRBV7-8 and TRBJ2-5; 8 bases line up with TRBD2. This CDR3 is 12 amino acids long. The germline CDR1 and CDR2 sequences are SGHVS and FQNEAQ. V lost 8 bases to trimming and J lost 5 bases; unmatched junction nucleotides: 4. CDR3 loop: CASAGGAETQYF. For the CDR3, the DNA is TGTGCCAGCGCGGGGGGCGCGGAGACCCAGTACTTC.

V and J are TRBV23-1 and TRBJ2-7; TRBD1 is a possible D gene (5 bases). TRBV23-1 qualifies as an ORF whose function is uncertain. This CDR3 comprises 19 residues. CDR3 amino acids: CASGQSVTVGQEFRSEQYV. CDR3 coding DNA: TGCGCCAGCGGTCAATCGGTGACAGTTGGGCAAGAATTCCGAAGCGAGCAGTACGTC.

The rearrangement uses TRBV4-1 and TRBJ2-3; 10 bases fit TRBD2. Germline CDR1 and CDR2: MGHRA and YSYEKL. The CDR3 spans 21 residues. The ends lost 0 bases at V and 2 bases at J; junction bases unmatched: 17. The CDR3 nucleotides are TGCGCCAGCAGCCAAGATCGAGGGTGGGGACAAGCGGGGGGGTTCACAGATACGCAGTATTTT. This gives the protein CASSQDRGWGQAGGFTDTQYF.

This chain joins TRBV30 and TRBJ1-6, with D tentatively TRBD1 (6 bases). There are 16 residues in the CDR3. CDR1 and CDR2 from the germline V gene are GTSNPN and SVGIG (reference sequence). The V end lost 0 bases, the J end lost 9 bases, and 18 bases lay between the germline ends. In nucleotides, the CDR3 is TGTGCCTGGAGTGTGGGTACAGGGACCGAGGGTTCACCCCTCCACTTT. Its translation: CAWSVGTGTEGSPLHF.

This clone was counted a single time. The chain employs TRBV14 and TRBJ2-7; 11 bases match TRBD2. This CDR3 is built from 15 residues. J gave up 4 bases and V 1 base, and 3 bases lay outside the gene matches. Germline V CDR1 and CDR2: SGHDN, FVKESK. CDR3 loop: CASSQGLAGNYEQYV. The DNA of the CDR3 is TGTGCCAGCAGCCAAGGACTAGCGGGGAATTACGAGCAGTACGTC.